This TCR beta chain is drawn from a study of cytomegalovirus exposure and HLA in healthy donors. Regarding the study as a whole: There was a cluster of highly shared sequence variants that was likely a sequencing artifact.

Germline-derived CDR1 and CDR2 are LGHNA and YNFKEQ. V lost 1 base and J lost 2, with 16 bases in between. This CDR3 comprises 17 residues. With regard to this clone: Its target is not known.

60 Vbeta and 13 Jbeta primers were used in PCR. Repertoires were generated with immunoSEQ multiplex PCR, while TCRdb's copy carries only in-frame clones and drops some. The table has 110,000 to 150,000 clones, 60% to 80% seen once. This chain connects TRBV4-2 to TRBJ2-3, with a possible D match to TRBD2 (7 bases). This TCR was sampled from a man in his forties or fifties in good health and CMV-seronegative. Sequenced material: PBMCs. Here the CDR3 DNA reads TGTGCCAGCAGCCAAGTGGGGGCGGGGGCTATCACAGATACGCAGTATTTT. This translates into CASSQVGAGAITDTQYF.